One and the same sample provided the 14 T cell receptor beta chains below, sequenced in a study of T-cell memory formation after mild COVID-19 (dated by TCRdb to the early 2020s). The protocol used for the library was 5' RACE. The sequencing machine was an Illumina NovaSeq 6000. TCRdb ran its own pipeline on the public reads, namely fastp trimming at Q25 and MiXCR clone calling, and kept in-frame beta chains. CDR3 protein duplicates are merged, each entry listing the most common genes and DNA. The sample yields under 110,000 distinct CDR3 sequences; more than 15% were counted once. Clones ranked in the top ten supply less than 35% of the sample. Sequenced: PBMCs or a T cell subset sorted from them (not recorded which). These receptors came from an adult woman who had mild COVID-19 (a few samples of this study predate the infection). The sample titles of this study are shuffled in the database, so cell type and time point are left out; the donor was told from shared clones.

This clonotype was recorded a few times. The chain uses TRBV2 and TRBJ2-7; 10 bases align to TRBD2. Germline CDR1 SNHLY, CDR2 FYNNEI. V gave up 2 bases and J gave up 5 bases; unmatched junction bases: 6. The CDR3 is 15 amino acids. The CDR3 DNA reads TGTGCCAGCAGTGAATCTGAGCGGGAGGGCCACGAGCAGTACTTC. This sequence encodes CASSESEREGHEQYF.

The chain is built from TRBV7-9 and TRBJ2-1; D not certain. V was clipped by 2 bases and J by 8 bases, with 13 bases between them. This CDR3 spans 14 amino acids. Germline lookup yields CDR1 SEHNR and CDR2 FQNEAQ (reference sequence). The CDR3 sequence: CASSLTLFGHEQFF. Written as DNA, the CDR3 is TGTGCCAGCAGCTTAACCTTGTTTGGTCATGAGCAGTTCTTC. Looking up the rest from reference TRBV7-9 and TRBJ2-1 gives the full variable domain: DTGVSQNPRHKITKRGQNVTFRCDPISEHNRLYWYRQTLGQGPEFLTYFQNEAQLEKSRLLSDRFSAERPKGSFSTLEIQRTEQGDSAMYLCASSLTLFGHEQFFGPGTRLTVL.

This clonotype was counted between two and nine times. The chain links TRBV7-6 to TRBJ2-5; D may correspond to TRBD1 or TRBD2 (5 bases each). Trimming pared 8 bases from V and 3 bases from J, leaving 19 bases between. Looked up from germline, CDR1 is SGHVS and CDR2 is FNYEAQ. This CDR3 has 15 amino acids. CDR3: CASGGRGGSEETQYF. The CDR3, as DNA: TGTGCCAGCGGCGGCCGTGGGGGTTCCGAAGAGACCCAGTACTTC.

This clonotype has more than one count but fewer than ten. The chain employs TRBV12-3 or TRBV12-4 and TRBJ2-7; tentatively, D is TRBD2 (7 bases). Deletions cut 6 bases from V and 2 bases from J, with 17 bases between. The CDR3 runs to 15 residues. The CDR3 sequence is CASSPGGGSTYEQYF. The CDR3 DNA follows: TGTGCCAGCAGCCCCGGCGGGGGCAGCACCTACGAGCAGTACTTC.

The chain is built from TRBV7-9 and TRBJ2-1, with 8 positions matching TRBD1. The V gene end was trimmed by 3 bases and the J gene end by 6 bases; junction bases not matched to a gene: 7. Germline loops: CDR1 SEHNR, CDR2 FQNEAQ (reference sequence). The CDR3 has 15 amino acids. The CDR3 DNA reads as TGTGCCAGCAGCTTGGGGACAGGCTACCTCAATGAGCAGTTCTTC. This codes for CASSLGTGYLNEQFF.

This clonotype was seen only a few times. The chain couples TRBV12-3 or TRBV12-4 to TRBJ1-5; no clear D gene. The CDR3 totals 13 residues. V was cut by 1 base and J by 5 bases, with 6 bases left in between. CDR3 nucleotides: TGTGCCAGCAGTTTAGGGGTTTATCAGCCCCAGCATTTT. Translation: CASSLGVYQPQHF.

The table lists this clonotype with many counts. The chain couples TRBV5-1 to TRBJ2-7; D unresolved. Deletions cut 0 bases from V and 2 bases from J, with 18 bases between. Germline lookup yields CDR1 SGHRS and CDR2 YFSETQ. There are 17 residues in the CDR3. In nucleotides, the CDR3 is TGCGCCAGCAGCTTGGCCAGGTCTCCCGTCTGGGCCTACGAGCAGTACTTC. Translation: CASSLARSPVWAYEQYF. The complete variable domain, with remaining parts taken from reference TRBV5-1 and TRBJ2-7, reads KAGVTQTPRYLIKTRGQQVTLSCSPISGHRSVSWYQQTPGQGLQFLFEYFSETQRNKGNFPGRFSGRQFSNSRSEMNVSTLELGDSALYLCASSLARSPVWAYEQYFGPGTRLTVT.

This clonotype turned up a few times. The V call is TRBV7-6, the J call TRBJ2-2, with no clear D. The CDR3 has 13 residues. Trimming left V 8 bases short and J 6 bases short, with 13 bases between. Per germline, CDR1 SGHVS and CDR2 FNYEAQ. CDR3 protein: CASGEERSGELFF. CDR3 nucleotides: TGTGCCAGCGGTGAGGAACGTTCCGGGGAGCTGTTTTTT.

The CDR3 is CASSPRWSSSYNSPLHF. CDR3 nucleotide sequence: TGCGCCAGCAGCCCCAGGTGGTCAAGCTCCTATAATTCACCCCTCCACTTT. The chain is built from TRBV4-3 and TRBJ1-6; D remains unclear. Trimming shortened V by 4 bases and J by 0 bases, and 13 bases separated the two germline ends. The germline V gene has CDR1 LGHNA and CDR2 YSLEER. CDR3 size: 17 residues.

This clonotype occurred a few times. The gene calls are TRBV29-1 and TRBJ1-2; D unclear. The germline V gene encodes CDR1 SQVTM and CDR2 ANQGSEA. V lost 1 base to trimming and J lost 7 bases, with 16 bases between them. The CDR3 contains 14 residues. CDR3 DNA: TGCAGCGTTGAAGTTCAACGGCCCAGTCGTGGCTACACCTTC. Protein: CSVEVQRPSRGYTF. Drawing the rest from reference TRBV29-1 and TRBJ1-2, the complete variable domain is SAVISQKPSRDICQRGTSLTIQCQVDSQVTMMFWYRQQPGQSLTLIATANQGSEATYESGFVIDKFPISRPNLTFSTLTVSNMSPEDSSIYLCSVEVQRPSRGYTFGSGTRLTVV.

Points on this clonotype: One junction end disagrees with the germline gene, perhaps due to a read error. The genes are TRBV27 and TRBJ1-1; D is undetermined. Germline V CDR1 and CDR2: MNHEY, SMNVEV (reference sequence). This CDR3 has 15 residues. CDR3 bases: TGTGCCAGCAGTCTATCGGACGGGGAGAACACTGAAGCTTTCTTT. Protein sequence: CASSLSDGENTEAFF.

V and J are TRBV13 and TRBJ1-4; 7 nucleotides align to TRBD1. Looked up from germline, CDR1 is PRHDT and CDR2 is FYEKMQ (reference sequence). The ends lost 5 bases at V and 0 bases at J; junction bases unmatched: 6. The CDR3 sequence is 16 residues long. The CDR3 DNA is TGTGCCAGCAGCCCGGGGGACAGCTCAACTAATGAAAAACTGTTTTTT. Its translation: CASSPGDSSTNEKLFF.

This clonotype was detected a few times. The V and J genes are TRBV4-3 and TRBJ2-5; 11 bases are shared with TRBD1. CDR1 LGHNA and CDR2 YSLEER come from the germline V gene. The CDR3 loop spans 16 amino acids. V trimming: 3 bases; J trimming: 5 bases; junction bases outside the gene matches: 8. The chain's CDR3 is CASSHKDRGPWETQYF. CDR3 sequence (DNA): TGCGCCAGCAGCCACAAGGACAGGGGGCCTTGGGAGACCCAGTACTTC.

In this sample, this clonotype turned up a few times. The chain recombines TRBV7-6 with TRBJ2-6; D gene unclear. The V gene lost 0 bases and the J gene lost 0 bases, with 12 bases spanning the gap. The CDR3 is 18 residues long. Germline assignment: CDR1 SGHVS and CDR2 FNYEAQ. CDR3 residues: CASSLAPDLGSGANVLTF. DNA for the CDR3: TGTGCCAGCAGCTTAGCGCCCGACTTAGGCTCTGGGGCCAACGTCCTGACTTTC. The full variable domain, completed using reference TRBV7-6 and TRBJ2-6, is GAGVSQSPRYKVTKRGQDVALRCDPISGHVSLYWYRQALGQGPEFLTYFNYEAQQDKSGLPNDRFSAERPEGSISTLTIQRTEQRDSAMYRCASSLAPDLGSGANVLTFGAGSRLTVL.